Listed below are T cell receptor beta chains from one sample, sequenced in a study of blood T cells in healthy people across ages. TCRdb reprocessed the 5' RACE reads via MiXCR and lists one record per CDR3 protein. Found here are hundreds of thousands of distinct CDR3 sequences, around 25% of them singletons; the top ten hold under 9.5%. These data also formed part of another study, on T cells of mothers and their children.

Sequenced: blood. These receptors all come from a boy younger than 18 in good health. Both conserved end residues are part of each CDR3. The D gene is left open where the match is weak. Clone size appears in some rows only: once, few, many, or a class for an expanded clone.

V,length,J,size,D,DNA,CDR3
TRBV3-1,18,TRBJ2-7,-,TRBD1,TGTGCCAGCAGCCAAGATCAAGACAGGGGCGAATACAGCTACGAGCAGTACTTC,CASSQDQDRGEYSYEQYF
TRBV5-1,14,TRBJ1-3,-,-,TGCGCCAGCAGCTTGGACTACGGAGGAAACACCATATATTTT,CASSLDYGGNTIYF
TRBV14,15,TRBJ2-5,once,TRBD1,TGTGCCAGCAGCCTGGAGGGGACAGGGGACGGGACCCAGTACTTC,CASSLEGTGDGTQYF
TRBV6-5,16,TRBJ2-1,-,TRBD2,TGTGCCAGCAGTTCCTGGACTAGCGGGCGCTACAATGAGCAGTTCTTC,CASSSWTSGRYNEQFF
TRBV14,14,TRBJ1-5,few,TRBD1,TGTGCCAGCAGCCAATCAGGGGGAGATCAGCCCCAGCATTTT,CASSQSGGDQPQHF
TRBV20-1,15,TRBJ1-1,-,-,TGCAGTGCTACCAGAACGGCCGTGTACAACACTGAAGCTTTCTTT,CSATRTAVYNTEAFF
TRBV12-3/TRBV12-4,15,TRBJ2-1,few,TRBD1,TGTGCCAGCGCACCGGGACAGGGTCTGTACAATGAGCAGTTCTTC,CASAPGQGLYNEQFF
TRBV20-1,15,TRBJ2-7,few,TRBD2,TGCAGTGCTAGAGATTTTAGCGGGAGCTCCTACGAGCAGTACTTC,CSARDFSGSSYEQYF
TRBV15,17,TRBJ2-1,-,TRBD2,TGTGCCACCAGCAGAGTCGAAGGAGCGGGATCCTACAATGAGCAGTTCTTC,CATSRVEGAGSYNEQFF
TRBV7-2,16,TRBJ2-1,few,TRBD2,TGTGCCAGCAGCTTAGTTGGCGGGAGGCTTAACAATGAGCAGTTCTTC,CASSLVGGRLNNEQFF
TRBV24-1,16,TRBJ2-5,few,-,TGTGCCACCAGTGATCCCGACAGCATTCCGGTGGAGACCCAGTACTTC,CATSDPDSIPVETQYF
TRBV4-3,15,TRBJ1-3,few,-,TGCGCCAGCAGCCACCACCGACAGGTTTCCAACACCATATATTTT,CASSHHRQVSNTIYF
TRBV7-3,17,TRBJ2-3,-,TRBD2,TGTGCCAGCAGCCCGACTAGCGGGGGGGCACCCACAGATACGCAGTATTTT,CASSPTSGGAPTDTQYF
TRBV9,16,TRBJ2-4,few,TRBD1,TGTGCCAGCAGCGTAGGAGCGACAGGGAGTGGAGGCATTCAGTACTTC,CASSVGATGSGGIQYF
TRBV9,15,TRBJ2-3,-,-,TGTGCCAGCAGCGTAGGTCTAGAACGCACAGATACGCAGTATTTT,CASSVGLERTDTQYF
TRBV5-6,17,TRBJ2-2,-,-,TGTGCCAGCAGCTGGGGGCTAACAGGGAGCGGGACCGGGGAGCTGTTTTTT,CASSWGLTGSGTGELFF
TRBV5-6,14,TRBJ2-7,few,-,TGTGTCAGCAGCCCGAGGGACCGACCCTACGAGCAGTACTTC,CVSSPRDRPYEQYF
TRBV12-3/TRBV12-4,14,TRBJ2-5,-,TRBD1,TGTGCCAGCAGTCCTGACAGGGCTTGGGAGACCCAGTACTTC,CASSPDRAWETQYF
TRBV29-1,14,TRBJ2-3,-,TRBD2,TGCAGCGTCCTAAATAGCGGGGGGCCAGATACGCAGTATTTT,CSVLNSGGPDTQYF
TRBV7-3,16,TRBJ2-5,few,-,TGTGCCAGCAGCTTAAACGTAAGGTCTACCGGAGGGACCCAGTACTTC,CASSLNVRSTGGTQYF
TRBV4-1,14,TRBJ2-1,once,-,TGCGCCAGCAGCCCGAGAGACCAGGACAATGAGCAGTTCTTC,CASSPRDQDNEQFF
TRBV12-3/TRBV12-4,16,TRBJ2-3,few,-,TGTGCCAGCAGTTTAGTCGGACAAGCAGGGGAAGATACGCAGTATTTT,CASSLVGQAGEDTQYF
TRBV5-1,18,TRBJ2-1,-,-,TGCGCCAGCAGCTTGTATGTTGCAGCATCCTTTAATTACAATGAGCAGTTCTTC,CASSLYVAASFNYNEQFF
TRBV7-2,15,TRBJ1-3,-,TRBD1,TGTGCCAGCAGTCCAGACAGGGACTCTGGAAGCACCATATATTTT,CASSPDRDSGSTIYF
TRBV14,16,TRBJ2-1,-,TRBD1,TGTGCCAGCAGCCCACTTCCCGGGACAGTTTACAATGAGCAGTTCTTC,CASSPLPGTVYNEQFF
TRBV5-6,15,TRBJ2-7,few,-,TGTGCCAGCAGCTTGGAGGAGCCGGGACTTCGCGAGCAGTACTTC,CASSLEEPGLREQYF
TRBV6-1,16,TRBJ2-4,-,-,TGTGCCAGCAGTGACCTACAGCTTATAGCCAAAAACATTCAGTACTTC,CASSDLQLIAKNIQYF
TRBV11-2,14,TRBJ2-1,few,-,TGTGCCAGCAGCCCCGCCGGGCAGGACAATGAGCAGTTCTTC,CASSPAGQDNEQFF
TRBV6-1,14,TRBJ1-2,few,-,TGTGCCAGCAGTGAAGCCCAAGACAGCTGGGGCTACACCTTC,CASSEAQDSWGYTF
TRBV5-1,14,TRBJ2-1,-,-,TGCGCCAGCAGCAAAAGGGTAGCGGACACTGAGCAGTTCTTC,CASSKRVADTEQFF
TRBV12-3/TRBV12-4,15,TRBJ1-1,few,-,TGTGCCAGCAGTTTTCGTGACGCAGGGGCACCTGCCGCTTTCTTT,CASSFRDAGAPAAFF
TRBV20-1,13,TRBJ1-1,-,-,TGCAGTGCTAGAGATCGACAGCTGACTGAAGCTTTCTTT,CSARDRQLTEAFF
TRBV7-9,16,TRBJ2-1,few,TRBD1,TGTGCCAGCAGCTCCCCTGGGACAGGGTCAAGGTATGAGCAGTTCTTC,CASSSPGTGSRYEQFF
TRBV12-3/TRBV12-4,14,TRBJ1-5,few,TRBD1,TGTGCCAGCACCGAGACAGGGATGCATCAGCCCCAGCATTTT,CASTETGMHQPQHF
TRBV7-2,15,TRBJ1-4,-,TRBD1,TGTGCCAGCAGTCGGGACAGATCAACTAATGAAAAACTGTTTTTT,CASSRDRSTNEKLFF
TRBV3-1,12,TRBJ2-5,-,-,TGTGCCAGCAGCACTGACCCTTTTATCCAGTACTTC,CASSTDPFIQYF
TRBV7-9,15,TRBJ1-4,once,TRBD1,TGTGCCAGCAGCTTCGACGGGACAGGGGATGAAAAACTGTTTTTT,CASSFDGTGDEKLFF
TRBV7-3,16,TRBJ2-5,few,-,TGTGCCAGCGCCCTTGGGGGAAAAGGAGATCAAGAGACCCAGTACTTC,CASALGGKGDQETQYF
TRBV7-2,12,TRBJ1-4,-,-,TGTGCCAGCAGCGCGCCTAATGAAAAACTGTTTTTT,CASSAPNEKLFF
TRBV4-1,14,TRBJ1-5,-,-,TGCGCCAGCAGCCCCCTTTATAGCAATCAGCCCCAGCATTTT,CASSPLYSNQPQHF
TRBV4-1,16,TRBJ2-7,few,-,TGCGCCAGCAGCCAAGACCCCAAAGGGTGGTCCTACGAGCAGTACTTC,CASSQDPKGWSYEQYF
TRBV3-1,14,TRBJ1-2,-,-,TGTGCCCCCCCCGTCGGGGAATCAAGATATGGCTACACCTTC,CAPPVGESRYGYTF
TRBV19,13,TRBJ2-3,-,-,TGTGCCAGTAGTATCAAGGGGAGAGATACGCAGTATTTT,CASSIKGRDTQYF
TRBV5-6,14,TRBJ2-7,-,-,TGTGCCGGCAGCTTGGCGGGACAACCTTACGAGCAGTACTTC,CAGSLAGQPYEQYF
TRBV11-2,12,TRBJ2-7,few,-,TGTGCCAGCAGCTCGTCCGGGGTGGGGCAGTACTTC,CASSSSGVGQYF
TRBV5-1,17,TRBJ1-1,-,TRBD1,TGCGCCAGCAGCTTGTGGGGACAGGGGAATTCAGGCACTGAAGCTTTCTTT,CASSLWGQGNSGTEAFF